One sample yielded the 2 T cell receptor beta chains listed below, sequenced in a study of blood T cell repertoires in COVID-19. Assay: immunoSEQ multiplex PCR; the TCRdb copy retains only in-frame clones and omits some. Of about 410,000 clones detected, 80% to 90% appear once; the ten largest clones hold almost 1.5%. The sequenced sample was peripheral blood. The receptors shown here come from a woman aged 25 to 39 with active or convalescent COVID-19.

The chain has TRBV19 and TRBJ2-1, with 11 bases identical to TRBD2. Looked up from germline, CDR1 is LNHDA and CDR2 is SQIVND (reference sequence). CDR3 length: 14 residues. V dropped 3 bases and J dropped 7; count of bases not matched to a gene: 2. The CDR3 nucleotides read TGTGCCAGTAGTATGGGACTAGCGGTGAATGAGCAGTTCTTC. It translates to CASSMGLAVNEQFF.

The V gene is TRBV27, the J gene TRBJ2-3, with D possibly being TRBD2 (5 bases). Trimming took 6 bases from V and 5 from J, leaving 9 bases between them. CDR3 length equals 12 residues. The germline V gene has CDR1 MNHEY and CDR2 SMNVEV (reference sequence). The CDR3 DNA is TGTGCCAGCAGGAGGAGCGGAGATACGCAGTATTTT. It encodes CASRRSGDTQYF.